Sequencing of this TCR beta chain was carried out in a study of blood T cell repertoires in COVID-19. Study-level background: Samples of COVID-19 (acute and convalescent) were obtained from the United States, Italy and Spain. The cDNA or gDNA used as material had been derived from T cells, B-cell-depleted T cells, or PBMCs.

Original data processing: Estimation of nucleated cell counts was performed using reference gene primer amplification. The method was immunoSEQ multiplex PCR; TCRdb's version includes in-frame clones alone and lacks a portion of them. V and J calls and clone size are given by that table; D and trimming were obtained from the DNA. Of roughly 180,000 clones in the sample, about 86% are singletons; the top ten hold about 8.2%. The CDR3 loop spans 15 amino acids. Per germline, CDR1 SGDLS and CDR2 YYNGEE. V shed 4 bases, J shed 9 bases, and the junction held 9 bases outside the gene matches. The sequence came from a man aged 55 to 70 with acute or convalescent COVID-19. The sequencing input was peripheral blood. The V and J genes are TRBV9 and TRBJ2-3; 12 bases are a match to TRBD1. Here the CDR3 reads CASSLEGDRGHTQYF. The CDR3 DNA is TGTGCCAGCAGCCTAGAGGGGGACAGGGGGCACACGCAGTATTTT.